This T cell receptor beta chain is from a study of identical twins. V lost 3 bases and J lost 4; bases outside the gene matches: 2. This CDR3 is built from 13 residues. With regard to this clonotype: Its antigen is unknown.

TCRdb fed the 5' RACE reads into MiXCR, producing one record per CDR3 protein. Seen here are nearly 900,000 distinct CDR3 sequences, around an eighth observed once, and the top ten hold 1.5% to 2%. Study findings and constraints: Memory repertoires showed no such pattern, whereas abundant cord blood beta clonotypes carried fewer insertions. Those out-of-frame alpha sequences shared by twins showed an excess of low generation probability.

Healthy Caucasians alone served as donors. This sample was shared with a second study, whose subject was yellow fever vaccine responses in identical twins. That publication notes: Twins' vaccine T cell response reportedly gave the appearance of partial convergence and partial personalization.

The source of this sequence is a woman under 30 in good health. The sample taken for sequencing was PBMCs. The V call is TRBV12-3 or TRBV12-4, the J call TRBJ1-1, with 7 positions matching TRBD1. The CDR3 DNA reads TGTGCCAGCAGTTTCGGGACAGTCACTGAAGCTTTCTTT. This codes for CASSFGTVTEAFF.